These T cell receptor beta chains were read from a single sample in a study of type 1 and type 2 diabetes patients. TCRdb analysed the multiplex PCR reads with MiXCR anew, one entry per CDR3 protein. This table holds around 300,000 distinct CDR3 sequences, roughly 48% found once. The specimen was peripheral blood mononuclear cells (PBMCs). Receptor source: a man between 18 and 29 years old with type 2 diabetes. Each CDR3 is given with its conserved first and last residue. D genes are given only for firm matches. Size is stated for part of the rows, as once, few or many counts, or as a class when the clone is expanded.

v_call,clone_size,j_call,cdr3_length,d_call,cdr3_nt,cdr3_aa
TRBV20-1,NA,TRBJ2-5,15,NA,TGCAGTGCTAGAGATCGTAAAGGGGGAGAAGAGACCCAGTACTTC,CSARDRKGGEETQYF
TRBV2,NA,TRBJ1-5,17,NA,TGTGCCAGCAAAAGCAGTAGAGCGACAGGACCAAATCAGCCCCAGCATTTT,CASKSSRATGPNQPQHF
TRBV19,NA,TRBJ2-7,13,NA,TGTGCCAGTAGTCTACGAATTACCTACGAGCAGTACTTC,CASSLRITYEQYF
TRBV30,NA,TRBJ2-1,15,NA,TGTGCCTGGGGCGAAACTGGGGGCCCTTACAATGAGCAGTTCTTC,CAWGETGGPYNEQFF
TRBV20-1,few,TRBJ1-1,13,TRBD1,TGCAGTGCTGCCCGGGACAGGGGCACTGAAGCTTTCTTT,CSAARDRGTEAFF
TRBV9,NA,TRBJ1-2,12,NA,TGTGCCAGCAGCGTAGGCCCCGCGTCGCCCACCTTC,CASSVGPASPTF
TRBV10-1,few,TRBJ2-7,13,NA,TGCGCCAGCAGCCGGGACTTCTCCTACGAGCAGTACTTC,CASSRDFSYEQYF
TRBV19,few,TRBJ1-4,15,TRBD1,TGTGCCAGTCGGGACAGGGAAAGCGGTTGGGAAAAACTGTTTTTT,CASRDRESGWEKLFF
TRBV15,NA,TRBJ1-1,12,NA,TGTGCCACCTCCCGGGCTAACACTGGAGCTTTCTTT,CATSRANTGAFF
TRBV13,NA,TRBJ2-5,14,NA,TGTGCCAGCAGCCCTTCGGGCCCACAAGAGACCCAGTACTTC,CASSPSGPQETQYF
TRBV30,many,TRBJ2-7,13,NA,TGTGCCTGGAGTCAAGGTCGTGGATACGAGCAGTACTTC,CAWSQGRGYEQYF
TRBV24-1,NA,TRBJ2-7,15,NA,TGTGCCACCAGTGATTTATGGGGATTCGCGTGCGAGCAGTACTTC,CATSDLWGFACEQYF
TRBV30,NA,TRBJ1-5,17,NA,TGTGCCTGGAGTGTACATTCAGGGGCGGGGAGCAATCAGCCCCAGCATTTT,CAWSVHSGAGSNQPQHF
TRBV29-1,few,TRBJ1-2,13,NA,TGCAGCGCGGGACACTTACTTAACTATGGCTACACCTTC,CSAGHLLNYGYTF
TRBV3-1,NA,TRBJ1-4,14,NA,TGTGCCAGCAGCCAAGAGACAGTTGGTGAAAAACTGTTTTTT,CASSQETVGEKLFF
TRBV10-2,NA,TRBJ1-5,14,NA,TGCGCCAGCAGTGAGTGGGGGCCTCATCAGCCCCAGCATTTT,CASSEWGPHQPQHF
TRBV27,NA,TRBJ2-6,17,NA,TGTGCCAGCAGTCTACTGGCGGCGTCCTCTGGGGCCAACGTCCTGACTTTC,CASSLLAASSGANVLTF
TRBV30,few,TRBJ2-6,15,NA,TGTGCCTGGAGTGCCTATATCTCTGGGGCCAACGTCCTGACTTTC,CAWSAYISGANVLTF
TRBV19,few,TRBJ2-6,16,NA,TGTGCCAGTAGGCTTAATACAGGGACCGGGGCCAACGTCCTGACTTTC,CASRLNTGTGANVLTF
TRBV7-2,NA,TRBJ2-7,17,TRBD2,TGTGCCAGCAGCTCGGGGGGGCTAGCGGGTTTTACCTACGAGCAGTACTTC,CASSSGGLAGFTYEQYF
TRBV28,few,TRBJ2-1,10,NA,TGTGCCAGCGGAGACAATGAGCAGTTCTTC,CASGDNEQFF
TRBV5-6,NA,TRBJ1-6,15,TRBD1,TGTGCCAGCAGCTTATTTGGACAGGGTGAATCACCCCTCCACTTT,CASSLFGQGESPLHF
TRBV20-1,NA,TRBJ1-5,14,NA,TGCAGTGCTAGAGAGGGTAGTAGCAATCAGCCCCAGCATTTT,CSAREGSSNQPQHF
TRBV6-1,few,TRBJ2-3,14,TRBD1,TGTGCCAGCAGGAAGACAGGGGGGGCAGATACGCAGTATTTT,CASRKTGGADTQYF
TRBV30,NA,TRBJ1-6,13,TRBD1,TGTGCCTGGGCCGGGACAGGGGCTTCACCCCTCCACTTT,CAWAGTGASPLHF
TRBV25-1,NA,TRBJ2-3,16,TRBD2,TGTGCCAGCAGTCTTGTAGCGGGAGGGCCCAGAGATACGCAGTATTTT,CASSLVAGGPRDTQYF
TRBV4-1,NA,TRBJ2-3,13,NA,TGCGCCAGCAGCCGGGTCAGCACAGATACGCAGTATTTT,CASSRVSTDTQYF
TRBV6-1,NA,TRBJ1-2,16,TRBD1,TGTGCCAGCAGTAAATCGACAGGGGACTTTAACTATGGCTACACCTTC,CASSKSTGDFNYGYTF
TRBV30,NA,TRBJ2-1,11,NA,TGTGCCTGGAGTGCACCGGGACCGCAGTTCTTC,CAWSAPGPQFF
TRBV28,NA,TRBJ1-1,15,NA,TGTGCCAGCAGTTTACAGCGCAAATGGGACACTGAAGCTTTCTTT,CASSLQRKWDTEAFF
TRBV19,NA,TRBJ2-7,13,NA,TGTGCCAGTAGTATGTTCGTCTCCCAAGAGCAGTACTTC,CASSMFVSQEQYF
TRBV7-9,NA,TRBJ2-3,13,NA,TGTGCCAGCAGCGAATATATGGGGGAGACGCAGTATTTT,CASSEYMGETQYF
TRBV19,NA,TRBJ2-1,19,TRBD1,TGTGCCAGTAGTATCGAGAACAGGGGCGTTTATAGCTCCTACAATGAGCAGTTCTTC,CASSIENRGVYSSYNEQFF
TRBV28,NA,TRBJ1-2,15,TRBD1,TGTGCCAGCAGCCCGACGGACAGGGGTTGGTATGGCTACACCTTC,CASSPTDRGWYGYTF
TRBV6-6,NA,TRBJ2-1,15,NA,TGTGCCAGCAGTTTCTCAGGACTTATAAACAATGAGCAGTTCTTC,CASSFSGLINNEQFF
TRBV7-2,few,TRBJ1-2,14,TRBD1,TGTGCCAGCAGCCCCGGGACAGTTTCCTATGGCTACACCTTC,CASSPGTVSYGYTF
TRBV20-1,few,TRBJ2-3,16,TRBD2,TGCAGTGCGTCCGGGACTAGGGACGTAGTCACAGATACGCAGTATTTT,CSASGTRDVVTDTQYF
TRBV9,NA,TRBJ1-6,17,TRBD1,TGTGCCAGCAGCGCGAGGGCCACAGGGGGCGCGAATTCATCCCTCCACTTT,CASSARATGGANSSLHF
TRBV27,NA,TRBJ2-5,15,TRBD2,TGTGCCAGCAAGGCTAGCGGAGCGTACCAAGAGACCCAGTACTTC,CASKASGAYQETQYF
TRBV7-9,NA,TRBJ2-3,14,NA,TGTGCCAGCAGCTTACCCTTTAGCACAGATACGCAGTATTTT,CASSLPFSTDTQYF
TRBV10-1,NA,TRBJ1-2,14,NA,TGTGCCACCAGTGACTGGGGGGCAAACTATGGCTACACCTTC,CATSDWGANYGYTF
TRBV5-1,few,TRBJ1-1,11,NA,TGCGCCAGCAGCTGGGGGGATGAAGCTTTCTTT,CASSWGDEAFF
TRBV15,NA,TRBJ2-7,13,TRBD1,TGTGCCACCAGCAGTCGACAGGGGGACGAGCAGTACTTC,CATSSRQGDEQYF
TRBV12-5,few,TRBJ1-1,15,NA,TGTGCTAGTGGTTTGCAGGGACTGTCGAACACTGAAGCTTTCTTT,CASGLQGLSNTEAFF
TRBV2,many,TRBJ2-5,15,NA,TGTGCCAGCAGTGAAGCGGGACACCTCCAAGAGACCCAGTACTTC,CASSEAGHLQETQYF
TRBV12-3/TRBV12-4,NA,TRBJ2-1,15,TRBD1,TGTGCCAGCAGTTTCGGACAGGGGGCGGAAAATGAGCAGTTCTTC,CASSFGQGAENEQFF
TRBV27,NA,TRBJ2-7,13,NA,TGTGCCAGCAGTTTGAACGGATTTTACGAGCAGTACTTC,CASSLNGFYEQYF
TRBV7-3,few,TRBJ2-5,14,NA,TGTGCCAGCAGCTTACAGGGCAGTCAAGAGACCCAGTACTTC,CASSLQGSQETQYF
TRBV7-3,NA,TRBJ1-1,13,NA,TGTGCCAGCAGCTGGGACCTGAACACTGAAGCTTTCTTT,CASSWDLNTEAFF
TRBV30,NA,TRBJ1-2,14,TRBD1,TGTGCCTGGATCTCGACAGGGGGCCTCTATGGCTACACCTTC,CAWISTGGLYGYTF
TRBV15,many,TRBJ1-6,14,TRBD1,TGTGCCACCAGCGGCACAGGGGCCAATTCACCCCTCCACTTT,CATSGTGANSPLHF
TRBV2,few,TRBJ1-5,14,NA,TGTGCCAGCAGTGAATTGGCATACAATCAGCCCCAGCATTTT,CASSELAYNQPQHF
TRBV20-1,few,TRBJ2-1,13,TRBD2,TGCAGTGCGATCCCAGGCGGGAGGAATGAGCAGTTCTTC,CSAIPGGRNEQFF
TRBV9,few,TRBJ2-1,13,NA,TGTGCCAGCAGCGTAGAGGGTGGAGATGAGCAGTTCTTC,CASSVEGGDEQFF
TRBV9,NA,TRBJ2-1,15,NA,TGTGCCAGCAGCGGAGCGCTTGGCGGGTTGCGTGAGCAGTTCTTC,CASSGALGGLREQFF
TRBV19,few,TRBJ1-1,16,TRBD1,TGTGCCAGTAGTCTAGGGGCCGGGACAGGGGACACTGAAGCTTTCTTT,CASSLGAGTGDTEAFF
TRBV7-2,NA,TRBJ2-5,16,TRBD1,TGTGCCAGCAGCGCACGGACAGGGGGCCACCAAGAGACCCAGTACTTC,CASSARTGGHQETQYF